Listed here is a single TCR beta chain. The sample originates from a study of cytomegalovirus exposure and HLA in healthy donors. Repertoires were generated with immunoSEQ multiplex PCR, while TCRdb's copy carries only in-frame clones and drops some. Of roughly 60,000 clones listed, about 91% are singletons. The sequence derives from a woman under 30 in good health and CMV-seronegative. Material: PBMCs.

CDR3 in amino acids: CASSLTSGSSYNEQFF. The CDR3 bases are TGTGCCAGCAGTTTGACTAGCGGGAGTTCCTACAATGAGCAGTTCTTC. V is TRBV28 and J is TRBJ2-1, with 12 positions matching TRBD2. There are 16 residues in the CDR3. Per germline, CDR1 MDHEN and CDR2 SYDVKM. V lost 3 bases and J lost 1; bases outside the gene matches: 1.